This T cell receptor beta chain was recovered during a study of blood T cell repertoires in COVID-19 (dated by TCRdb to 2018 to 2021). Background for the entire study: Samples covering the acute and convalescent phases of COVID-19 were provided by collaborators in the United States, Italy and Spain. The material from the prospective study consisted of cDNA or gDNA derived from T cells, B-cell-depleted T cells, or PBMCs. The dataset comprised deeply sampled blood TCRbeta repertoires from subjects exposed to, actively infected with, or recovered from COVID-19. A freely available public database, intended as a resource for researchers studying the immune response to SARS-CoV-2, is where the repertoires were released. Samples came from the ongoing ImmuneRACE study (first 160 participants) plus 1,254 subjects from 6 global collaborators. Nearly every sample came with metadata listing a de-identified subject ID, COVID-19 status, age in years and sex. Where available, HLA class I and class II types were obtained from metadata supplied by the sample provider rather than from assay-based typing. What the research found in general, with its limitations: The quantity of clinical and demographic metadata differed by source and by participant and was supplied without curation.

About this clone: The target of this receptor is not known. The input lacks base qualities; no much larger clone sits a single base away.

The immunoSEQ Assay, a bias-controlled multiplex PCR, was used to amplify TCRbeta CDR3 regions from genomic DNA. The study's processing was this. The number of nucleated cells in each sample was estimated by amplification of reference gene primers within the assay. To quantify the absolute abundance of each unique TCRbeta CDR3 rearrangement, sequence reads were collapsed and filtered. For each sample, productive Simpson clonality was calculated by taking the square root of Simpson's diversity index across productive rearrangements. TCRdb stores this immuneACCESS table with in-frame sequences only. Part of the clones is absent; in the studies checked, under half of the shortfall reflects unresolved V genes, and no reason is known for the rest. V and J calls and clone size are those listed in that table; D and trimming were worked out from the DNA. The sample table shows roughly 200,000 clones, and about nine tenths are seen once. Approximately 1.5% of the sample is taken by the ten largest.

Germline trimming amounts to 6 bases on V and 10 bases on J, with 22 as the count of junction bases outside the gene matches. There are 19 amino acids in the CDR3, from cysteine to phenylalanine inclusive. The DNA shown is the 57-base CDR3, in frame from base 1. CDR1 SNHLY and CDR2 FYNNEI were looked up in the germline V gene. Whole blood was collected in K2EDTA tubes by collaborating institutions according to the institutions' own protocols. For TCRbeta analysis, collaborators shipped samples in one of three forms: frozen whole blood, isolated PBMCs, or DNA extracted from either of those sample types.

The V gene is TRBV2 and the J gene is TRBJ1-6, with TRBD1 matching 9 junction bases. The source material was peripheral blood. The receptor's source is a man between 18 and 29 years old with active or convalescent COVID-19. The CDR3 is CASSSAPPGQGGYQSPLHF. The bases are TGTGCCAGCAGCTCAGCCCCTCCGGGACAGGGAGGTTATCAATCACCCCTCCACTTT.